This TCR beta chain was obtained from a study of T cells in Graves' hyperthyroidism and ophthalmopathy. Notes on the study in general: Peripheral blood also featured most of the thyroid clonotypes expanded above 0.001. A model of 13 V-J features distinguished ophthalmopathy from stable hyperthyroidism. The model forecast ophthalmopathy, anticipating it by a median roughly 6.5 months before onset.

Researchers amplified the TCR beta CDR3 regions from RNA transcripts. TCR CDR3 underwent first-round RT-PCR with the HTBI primer set. TCRdb used MiXCR to reprocess the multiplex PCR reads, holding one entry per CDR3 protein. The sample carries fewer than 350,000 distinct CDR3 sequences, roughly 15% recorded once. This clonotype was seen repeatedly, ten times or more. Its specificity is unknown. J was trimmed by 7 bases and V by 6 bases; bases with no gene match: 10. The CDR3 spans 15 residues. Germline V gene data show CDR1 as MDHEN and CDR2 as SYDVKM. The sequencing input was blood. This receptor was obtained from a woman aged 30 to 39 with Graves' hyperthyroidism that later progressed to Graves' ophthalmopathy. The chain employs TRBV28 and TRBJ2-1; 9 bases are a match to TRBD2. The CDR3 spells CASRPRSGRSNEQFF. CDR3 DNA sequence: TGTGCCAGCAGACCCCGTAGCGGGAGATCGAATGAGCAGTTCTTC.